A selection of T cell receptor beta chains follows, all from one sample in a study of T cell changes during pregnancy in multiple sclerosis. Profiling relied on immunoSEQ multiplex PCR, and the TCRdb table lists in-frame clones only, not all of them. The table includes about 21,000 clones, less than 90% detected once. The sample was CD4+ T cells from peripheral blood mononuclear cells, taken in the first trimester of pregnancy. The receptors here all came from a female donor in good health, enrolled as a control in a pregnancy study. CDR3s include the opening cysteine and the closing phenylalanine or tryptophan. Fields, in order: J gene, clone size, D gene, V gene, CDR3 DNA, CDR3 protein. D genes are given only for firm matches. Clone size is given for some rows only: seen once, a few or many times, or a class if the clone is expanded.

J gene: TRBJ1-4; clone size: NA; D gene: NA; V gene: TRBV2; CDR3 DNA: TGTGCCAGCAGTGGAAACAGGGAGGGTGAAAAACTGTTTTTT; CDR3 protein: CASSGNREGEKLFF
J gene: TRBJ2-3; clone size: NA; D gene: NA; V gene: TRBV5-1; CDR3 DNA: TGCGCCAGCAGCGATCAGTTAGATACGCAGTATTTT; CDR3 protein: CASSDQLDTQYF
J gene: TRBJ1-2; clone size: NA; D gene: NA; V gene: TRBV9; CDR3 DNA: TGTGCCAGCAGCGTAGTGCAGGGGTGGGGCTACACCTTC; CDR3 protein: CASSVVQGWGYTF
J gene: TRBJ1-1; clone size: NA; D gene: NA; V gene: TRBV12-2; CDR3 DNA: TGTGCAAGTCGCTTAATAGAACCTGGGACAGGGTCTTATGAAGCTTTCTTT; CDR3 protein: CASRLIEPGTGSYEAFF
J gene: TRBJ1-6; clone size: once; D gene: TRBD1; V gene: TRBV6-1; CDR3 DNA: TGTGCCAGCAGTGAATTAACTTCCCGACAGGGAGGTTCACCCCTCCACTTT; CDR3 protein: CASSELTSRQGGSPLHF
J gene: TRBJ1-3; clone size: NA; D gene: TRBD1; V gene: TRBV19; CDR3 DNA: TGTGCCAGTAGTAATCCGGGACAGGGTCTTTCTGGAAACACCATATATTTT; CDR3 protein: CASSNPGQGLSGNTIYF
J gene: TRBJ2-5; clone size: NA; D gene: NA; V gene: TRBV6-1; CDR3 DNA: TGTGCCAGCAGTGAAGAGGGGGTGGCTAGGGAGACCCAGTACTTC; CDR3 protein: CASSEEGVARETQYF
J gene: TRBJ1-6; clone size: NA; D gene: NA; V gene: TRBV5-1; CDR3 DNA: TGCGCCAGCAGCCCCTCAACAGGCTCCTATAATTCACCCCTCCACTTT; CDR3 protein: CASSPSTGSYNSPLHF
J gene: TRBJ1-1; clone size: NA; D gene: NA; V gene: TRBV6-6; CDR3 DNA: TGTGCCACCCGCGAGGCTGAAGCTTTCTTT; CDR3 protein: CATREAEAFF
J gene: TRBJ1-2; clone size: NA; D gene: TRBD1; V gene: TRBV7-2; CDR3 DNA: TGTGCCAGCAGCTTACGAGGACAGGGGTATGGCTACACCTTC; CDR3 protein: CASSLRGQGYGYTF
J gene: TRBJ2-1; clone size: NA; D gene: TRBD2; V gene: TRBV7-3; CDR3 DNA: TGTGCCAGCAGTCCGCTAGCGGGGGGGTACAATGAGCAGTTCTTC; CDR3 protein: CASSPLAGGYNEQFF
J gene: TRBJ2-1; clone size: NA; D gene: TRBD2; V gene: TRBV10-3; CDR3 DNA: TGTGCCATCAAGCCCATAGGGACTAGCGGGGGAAGTCAGTTCTTC; CDR3 protein: CAIKPIGTSGGSQFF
J gene: TRBJ2-1; clone size: once; D gene: TRBD1; V gene: TRBV9; CDR3 DNA: TGTGCCAGCAGCCCCGGGGACAGGGTTTTTCCTGAGCAGTTCTTC; CDR3 protein: CASSPGDRVFPEQFF
J gene: TRBJ2-1; clone size: NA; D gene: TRBD2; V gene: TRBV28; CDR3 DNA: TGTGCCAGCGAGGGACCGGGACTAGCAAGAAATGAGCAGTTCTTC; CDR3 protein: CASEGPGLARNEQFF
J gene: TRBJ1-4; clone size: NA; D gene: NA; V gene: TRBV6-1; CDR3 DNA: TGTGCCAGCAGTCGGGAAGTAGGAACTAATGAAAAACTGTTTTTT; CDR3 protein: CASSREVGTNEKLFF
J gene: TRBJ2-3; clone size: NA; D gene: TRBD1; V gene: TRBV11-2; CDR3 DNA: TGTGCCAGCAGCTCCGTCCGGACAGGCGCACCTAGCACAGATACGCAGTATTTT; CDR3 protein: CASSSVRTGAPSTDTQYF
J gene: TRBJ2-3; clone size: medium-sized; D gene: NA; V gene: TRBV19; CDR3 DNA: TGTGCCAGTAGCCCCGCAGGGGAACCCACAGATACGCAGTATTTT; CDR3 protein: CASSPAGEPTDTQYF
J gene: TRBJ1-2; clone size: NA; D gene: TRBD1; V gene: TRBV4-1; CDR3 DNA: TGCGCCAGCAGCCAAGGCTCAGGACAGGGATTATATGGCTACACCTTC; CDR3 protein: CASSQGSGQGLYGYTF
J gene: TRBJ2-1; clone size: NA; D gene: NA; V gene: TRBV28; CDR3 DNA: TGTGCCAGCAGCCTTGTCGGAGGCGTGCAGTTCTTC; CDR3 protein: CASSLVGGVQFF
J gene: TRBJ1-4; clone size: NA; D gene: NA; V gene: TRBV27; CDR3 DNA: TGTGCCAGCAGTTCCGGTTATAATGAAAAACTGTTTTTT; CDR3 protein: CASSSGYNEKLFF
J gene: TRBJ1-4; clone size: NA; D gene: NA; V gene: TRBV4-3; CDR3 DNA: TGCGCCAGCAGCCAAGATGGAGCGGCAGGAGGAGGTAATGAAAAACTGTTTTTT; CDR3 protein: CASSQDGAAGGGNEKLFF
J gene: TRBJ2-7; clone size: NA; D gene: TRBD2; V gene: TRBV25-1; CDR3 DNA: TGTGCCAGCAGTGAGGGGCTAGCGGGGGATTCCTCCTACGAGCAGTACTTC; CDR3 protein: CASSEGLAGDSSYEQYF
J gene: TRBJ2-4; clone size: NA; D gene: TRBD2; V gene: TRBV27; CDR3 DNA: TGTGCCAGCAGTTTATACCCGAAAGGGTACTCGGGAGGAACCAAAAACATTCAGTACTTC; CDR3 protein: CASSLYPKGYSGGTKNIQYF
J gene: TRBJ2-1; clone size: NA; D gene: NA; V gene: TRBV12-2; CDR3 DNA: TGTGCAAGTCGCTGGCTTCCCGGGAGCAACAATGAGCAGTTCTTC; CDR3 protein: CASRWLPGSNNEQFF
J gene: TRBJ2-7; clone size: NA; D gene: TRBD2; V gene: TRBV2; CDR3 DNA: TGTGCCAGCAGTCCCCGGACTAGCGGGCCCTCAGGTTCCCAGTACTTC; CDR3 protein: CASSPRTSGPSGSQYF
J gene: TRBJ1-1; clone size: NA; D gene: NA; V gene: TRBV6-5; CDR3 DNA: TGTGCCAGCAGTTACACCGTAGGACAGTTGACCACTGAAGCTTTCTTT; CDR3 protein: CASSYTVGQLTTEAFF
J gene: TRBJ2-7; clone size: NA; D gene: TRBD2; V gene: TRBV29-1; CDR3 DNA: TGCAGCGTTGAAGGGCGACCTGGGACTAGCGCCTCCTACGAGCAGTACTTC; CDR3 protein: CSVEGRPGTSASYEQYF
J gene: TRBJ1-1; clone size: NA; D gene: NA; V gene: TRBV9; CDR3 DNA: TGTGCCAGCAGCGTATCGGGCAGGGTTGAATCTGAAGCTTTCTTT; CDR3 protein: CASSVSGRVESEAFF
J gene: TRBJ2-3; clone size: NA; D gene: TRBD2; V gene: TRBV9; CDR3 DNA: TGTGCCAGCAGCGCGCCTAGCGGGGGATCCACAGATACGCAGTATTTT; CDR3 protein: CASSAPSGGSTDTQYF
J gene: TRBJ2-4; clone size: NA; D gene: TRBD2; V gene: TRBV19; CDR3 DNA: TGTGCCAGTAGTATACGGAGACTAGCGGGAGAAAACATTCAGTACTTC; CDR3 protein: CASSIRRLAGENIQYF
J gene: TRBJ1-6; clone size: once; D gene: NA; V gene: TRBV6-1; CDR3 DNA: TGTGCCAGCAGTGAAGCGGGCCTTAATTCACCCCTCCACTTT; CDR3 protein: CASSEAGLNSPLHF
J gene: TRBJ1-1; clone size: NA; D gene: TRBD1; V gene: TRBV7-2; CDR3 DNA: TGTGCCAGCAGCCAAGGGACAGTCACCACTGAAGCTTTCTTT; CDR3 protein: CASSQGTVTTEAFF
J gene: TRBJ1-2; clone size: NA; D gene: NA; V gene: TRBV11-2; CDR3 DNA: TGTGCCAGCAGCCCACAGGGTCTAGCGGATGGCTACACCTTC; CDR3 protein: CASSPQGLADGYTF
J gene: TRBJ1-5; clone size: NA; D gene: NA; V gene: TRBV5-1; CDR3 DNA: TGCGCCAGCAAGGTTGGGCCCGAGCCGGGGGGCAATCAGCCCCAGCATTTT; CDR3 protein: CASKVGPEPGGNQPQHF
J gene: TRBJ2-7; clone size: NA; D gene: NA; V gene: TRBV28; CDR3 DNA: TGTGCCAGCAGTCCTGGAAGCGGCGTGACCTACGAGCAGTACTTC; CDR3 protein: CASSPGSGVTYEQYF
J gene: TRBJ2-5; clone size: NA; D gene: TRBD1; V gene: TRBV29-1; CDR3 DNA: TGCAGCGTGGACAGGACAGGGCTAAAAGAGACCCAGTACTTC; CDR3 protein: CSVDRTGLKETQYF
J gene: TRBJ2-7; clone size: once; D gene: TRBD1; V gene: TRBV4-3; CDR3 DNA: TGCGCCAGCAGCGTCCACAGGGGGGACTACGAGCAGTACTTC; CDR3 protein: CASSVHRGDYEQYF
J gene: TRBJ2-3; clone size: NA; D gene: NA; V gene: TRBV5-6; CDR3 DNA: TGTGCCAGCAGCTTCCCCTCTCCTAGCACAGATACGCAGTATTTT; CDR3 protein: CASSFPSPSTDTQYF
J gene: TRBJ1-6; clone size: NA; D gene: TRBD1; V gene: TRBV6-7; CDR3 DNA: TGTGCCAGCAGTTACTCAGTTCGGGACAGGGCGACTTCACCCCTCCACTTT; CDR3 protein: CASSYSVRDRATSPLHF
J gene: TRBJ2-7; clone size: NA; D gene: TRBD1; V gene: TRBV27; CDR3 DNA: TGTGCCAGCAGACTGGGACAGGGCAGCTCCTACGAGCAGTACTTC; CDR3 protein: CASRLGQGSSYEQYF
J gene: TRBJ2-5; clone size: NA; D gene: TRBD2; V gene: TRBV6-4; CDR3 DNA: TGTGCCAGCAGTGAGGTAGCGGGGGAGCAAGAGACCCAGTACTTC; CDR3 protein: CASSEVAGEQETQYF
J gene: TRBJ2-3; clone size: NA; D gene: TRBD2; V gene: TRBV5-4; CDR3 DNA: TGTGCCAGCAGCCTGCCTCAGGGACTAGCGGCCACAGATACGCAGTATTTT; CDR3 protein: CASSLPQGLAATDTQYF
J gene: TRBJ2-5; clone size: NA; D gene: TRBD2; V gene: TRBV19; CDR3 DNA: TGTGCCAGTAGTATGCGCGGGAGGGACCAAGAGACCCAGTACTTC; CDR3 protein: CASSMRGRDQETQYF
J gene: TRBJ2-3; clone size: once; D gene: TRBD1; V gene: TRBV13; CDR3 DNA: TGTGCCAGCAGCCTAAGGGGACAGGGGTCAGATACGCAGTATTTT; CDR3 protein: CASSLRGQGSDTQYF
J gene: TRBJ1-1; clone size: NA; D gene: TRBD1; V gene: TRBV19; CDR3 DNA: TGTGCCAGTAGTATCGTATCAGGGGGCATGAACACTGAAGCTTTCTTT; CDR3 protein: CASSIVSGGMNTEAFF
J gene: TRBJ1-5; clone size: NA; D gene: NA; V gene: TRBV7-3; CDR3 DNA: TGTGCCAGCAGCTGGAGACAGAAACTTCAGCCCCAGCATTTT; CDR3 protein: CASSWRQKLQPQHF
J gene: TRBJ2-3; clone size: NA; D gene: TRBD2; V gene: TRBV5-1; CDR3 DNA: TGCGCCAGCAGCCTCGGACTAGCGGGAGGAGCAGATACGCAGTATTTT; CDR3 protein: CASSLGLAGGADTQYF
J gene: TRBJ2-2; clone size: NA; D gene: TRBD2; V gene: TRBV5-1; CDR3 DNA: TGCGCCAGCAGCCAAACCGGGACTAGTCGGTCCGGGGAGCTGTTTTTT; CDR3 protein: CASSQTGTSRSGELFF
J gene: TRBJ1-5; clone size: NA; D gene: TRBD1; V gene: TRBV19; CDR3 DNA: TGTGCCAGTAGTACGCAGGGGGGATACGGCAATCAGCCCCAGCATTTT; CDR3 protein: CASSTQGGYGNQPQHF
J gene: TRBJ1-1; clone size: NA; D gene: TRBD1; V gene: TRBV27; CDR3 DNA: TGTGCCAGCAGTTCCCGGGACAGGGTCACTGAAGCTTTCTTT; CDR3 protein: CASSSRDRVTEAFF
J gene: TRBJ1-1; clone size: NA; D gene: NA; V gene: TRBV7-2; CDR3 DNA: TGTGCCAGCAGGAGCTTGGGGGCGTTGAACACTGAAGCTTTCTTT; CDR3 protein: CASRSLGALNTEAFF
J gene: TRBJ2-7; clone size: NA; D gene: NA; V gene: TRBV4-1; CDR3 DNA: TGCGCCAGCAGCCAAGACCCCGGAGTAACCTACGAGCAGTACTTC; CDR3 protein: CASSQDPGVTYEQYF
J gene: TRBJ2-7; clone size: NA; D gene: TRBD1; V gene: TRBV10-1; CDR3 DNA: TGCGCCAGCAGGGACCGGGACAGCTATTCATACGAGCAGTACTTC; CDR3 protein: CASRDRDSYSYEQYF
J gene: TRBJ2-1; clone size: NA; D gene: NA; V gene: TRBV5-1; CDR3 DNA: TGCGCCAGCAGCAACGCAAGACTACCGGGACTCGGTGGGGTGGGTGAGCAGTTCTTC; CDR3 protein: CASSNARLPGLGGVGEQFF
J gene: TRBJ1-1; clone size: NA; D gene: NA; V gene: TRBV25-1; CDR3 DNA: TGTGCCAGCACGGGGAACACTGAAGCTTTCTTT; CDR3 protein: CASTGNTEAFF